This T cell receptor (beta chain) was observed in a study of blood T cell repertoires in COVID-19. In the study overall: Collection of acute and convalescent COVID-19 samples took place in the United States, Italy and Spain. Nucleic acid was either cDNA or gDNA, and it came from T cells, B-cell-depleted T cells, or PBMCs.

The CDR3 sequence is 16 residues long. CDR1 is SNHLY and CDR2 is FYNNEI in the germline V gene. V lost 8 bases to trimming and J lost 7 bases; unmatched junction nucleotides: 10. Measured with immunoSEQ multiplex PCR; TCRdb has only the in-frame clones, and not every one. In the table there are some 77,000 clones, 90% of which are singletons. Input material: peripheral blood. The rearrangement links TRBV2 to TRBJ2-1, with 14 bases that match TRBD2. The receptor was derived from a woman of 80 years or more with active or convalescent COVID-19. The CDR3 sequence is CASLKGTSGSGNEQFF. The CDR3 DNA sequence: TGTGCCAGCCTGAAAGGGACTAGCGGGAGTGGGAATGAGCAGTTCTTC.